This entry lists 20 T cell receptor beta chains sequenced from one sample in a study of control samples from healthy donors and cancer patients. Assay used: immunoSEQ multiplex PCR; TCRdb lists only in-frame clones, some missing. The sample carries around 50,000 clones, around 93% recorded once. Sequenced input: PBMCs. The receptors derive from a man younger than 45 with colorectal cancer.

The CDR3 region is CASSESIRVSRSYEQYV. The CDR3 bases are TGCGCCAGCAGTGAGTCCATCAGGGTGAGTAGGTCCTACGAGCAGTACGTC. This chain uses TRBV10-1 with TRBJ2-7; maybe TRBD1 (5 bases). V lost 0 bases and J 1 base, leaving 16 bases between the germline ends. Germline CDR1 WNHNN, CDR2 SYGVQD (reference sequence). The CDR3 contains 17 residues.

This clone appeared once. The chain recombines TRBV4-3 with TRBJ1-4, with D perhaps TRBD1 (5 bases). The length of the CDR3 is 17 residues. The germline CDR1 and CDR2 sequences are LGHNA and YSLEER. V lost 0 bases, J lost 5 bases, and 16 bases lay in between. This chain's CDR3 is CASSQEGRGPWNEKLFF. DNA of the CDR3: TGCGCCAGCAGCCAAGAGGGTAGGGGACCGTGGAATGAAAAACTGTTTTTT.

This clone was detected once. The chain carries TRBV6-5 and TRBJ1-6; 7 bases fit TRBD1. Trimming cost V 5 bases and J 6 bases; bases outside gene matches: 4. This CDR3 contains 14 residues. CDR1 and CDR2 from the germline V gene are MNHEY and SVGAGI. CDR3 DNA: TGTGCCAGCAGTAGGACAGGAATTAATTCACCCCTCCACTTT. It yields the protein CASSRTGINSPLHF.

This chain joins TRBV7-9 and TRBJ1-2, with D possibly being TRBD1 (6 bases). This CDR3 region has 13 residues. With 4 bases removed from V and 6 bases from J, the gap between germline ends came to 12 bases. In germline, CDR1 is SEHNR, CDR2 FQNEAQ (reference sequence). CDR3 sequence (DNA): TGTGCCAGCAGCTCCCGAGGGGGTGATGGCTACACCTTC. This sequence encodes CASSSRGGDGYTF.

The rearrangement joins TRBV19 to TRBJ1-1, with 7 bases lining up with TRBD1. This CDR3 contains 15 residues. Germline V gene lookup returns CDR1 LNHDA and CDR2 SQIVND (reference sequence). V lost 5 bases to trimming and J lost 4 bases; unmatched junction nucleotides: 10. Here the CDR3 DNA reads TGTGCCAGTAGTCGCGGCGACAGGGAAGGCACTGAAGCTTTCTTT. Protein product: CASSRGDREGTEAFF.

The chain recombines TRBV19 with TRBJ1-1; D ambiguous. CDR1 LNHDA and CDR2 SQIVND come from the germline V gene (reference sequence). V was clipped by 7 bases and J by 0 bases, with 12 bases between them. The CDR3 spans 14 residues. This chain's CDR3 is CASKGGQMNTEAFF. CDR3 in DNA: TGTGCCAGTAAAGGTGGCCAGATGAACACTGAAGCTTTCTTT.

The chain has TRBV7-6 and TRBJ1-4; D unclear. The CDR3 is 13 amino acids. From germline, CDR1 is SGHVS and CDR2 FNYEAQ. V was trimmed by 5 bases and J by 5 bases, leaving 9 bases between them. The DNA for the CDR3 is TGTGCCAGCAGCATAAACCCCAATGAAAAACTGTTTTTT. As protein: CASSINPNEKLFF.

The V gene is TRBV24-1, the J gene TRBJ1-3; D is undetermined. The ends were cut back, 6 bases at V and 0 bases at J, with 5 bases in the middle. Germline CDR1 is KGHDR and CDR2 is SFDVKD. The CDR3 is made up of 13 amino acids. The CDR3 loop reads CATSPDSGNTIYF. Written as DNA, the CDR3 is TGTGCCACCAGTCCCGACTCTGGAAACACCATATATTTT.

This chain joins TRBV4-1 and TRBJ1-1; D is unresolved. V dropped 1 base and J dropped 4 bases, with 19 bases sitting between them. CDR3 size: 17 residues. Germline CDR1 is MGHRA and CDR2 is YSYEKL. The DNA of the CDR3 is TGCGCCAGCAGCCAAGGCGTTCTGGTCAAAAAGGTCACTGAAGCTTTCTTT. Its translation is CASSQGVLVKKVTEAFF.

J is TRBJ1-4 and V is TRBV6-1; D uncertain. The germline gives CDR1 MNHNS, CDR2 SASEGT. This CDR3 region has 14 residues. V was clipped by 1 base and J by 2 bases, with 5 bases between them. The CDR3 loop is CASSEGGTNEKLFF. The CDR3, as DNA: TGTGCCAGCAGTGAAGGAGGGACTAATGAAAAACTGTTTTTT.

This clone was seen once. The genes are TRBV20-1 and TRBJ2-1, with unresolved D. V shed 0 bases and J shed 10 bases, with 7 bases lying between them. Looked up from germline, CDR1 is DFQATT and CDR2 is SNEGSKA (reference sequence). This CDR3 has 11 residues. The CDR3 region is CSAREGNEQFF. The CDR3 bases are TGCAGTGCTAGAGAGGGTAACGAGCAGTTCTTC.

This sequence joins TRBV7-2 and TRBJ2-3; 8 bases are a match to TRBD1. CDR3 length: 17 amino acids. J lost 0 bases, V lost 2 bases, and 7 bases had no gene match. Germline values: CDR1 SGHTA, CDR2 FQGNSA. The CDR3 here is CASSLQVRTGSTDTQYF. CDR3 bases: TGTGCCAGCAGCTTACAAGTCAGGACAGGGAGCACAGATACGCAGTATTTT.

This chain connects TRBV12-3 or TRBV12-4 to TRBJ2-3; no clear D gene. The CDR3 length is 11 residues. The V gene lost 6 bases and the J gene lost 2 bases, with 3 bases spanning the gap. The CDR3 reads CASSDTDTQYF. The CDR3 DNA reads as TGTGCCAGCAGCGACACAGATACGCAGTATTTT.

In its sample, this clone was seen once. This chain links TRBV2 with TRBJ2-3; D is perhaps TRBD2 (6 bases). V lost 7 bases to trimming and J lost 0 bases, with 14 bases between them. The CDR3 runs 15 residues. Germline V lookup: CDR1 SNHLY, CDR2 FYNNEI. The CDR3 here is CASTLTGTSTDTQYF. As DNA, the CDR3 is TGTGCCAGCACCCTTACCGGGACTAGCACAGATACGCAGTATTTT.

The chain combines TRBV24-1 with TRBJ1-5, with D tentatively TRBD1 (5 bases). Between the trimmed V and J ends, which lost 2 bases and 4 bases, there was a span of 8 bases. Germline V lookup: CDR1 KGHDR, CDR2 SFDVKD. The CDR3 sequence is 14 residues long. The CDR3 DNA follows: TGTGCCACCAGTGATTGGGAGGGGAATCAGCCCCAGCATTTT. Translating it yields CATSDWEGNQPQHF.

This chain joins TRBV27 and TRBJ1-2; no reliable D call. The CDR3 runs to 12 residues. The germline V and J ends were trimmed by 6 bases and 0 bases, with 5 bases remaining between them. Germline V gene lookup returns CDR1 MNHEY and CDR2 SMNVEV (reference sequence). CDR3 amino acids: CASSTANYGYTF. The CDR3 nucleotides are TGTGCCAGCAGCACAGCTAACTATGGCTACACCTTC.

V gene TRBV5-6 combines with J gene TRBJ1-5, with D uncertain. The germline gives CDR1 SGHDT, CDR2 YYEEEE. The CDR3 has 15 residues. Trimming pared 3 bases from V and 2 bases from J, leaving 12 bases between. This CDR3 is CASSCGNRRNQPQHF. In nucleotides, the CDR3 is TGTGCCAGCAGCTGTGGAAACAGACGCAATCAGCCCCAGCATTTT.

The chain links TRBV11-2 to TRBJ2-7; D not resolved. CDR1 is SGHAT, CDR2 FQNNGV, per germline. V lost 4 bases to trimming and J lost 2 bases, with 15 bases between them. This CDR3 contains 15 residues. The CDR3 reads CASSSLLGFAYEQYF. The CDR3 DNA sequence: TGTGCCAGCAGCTCCTTACTGGGGTTTGCCTACGAGCAGTACTTC.

In DNA form, the CDR3 reads TGTGCCAGCAGTTGGGGGACTAGCGGGGGGCTAACAGATACGCAGTATTTT. Translation: CASSWGTSGGLTDTQYF. The gene calls are TRBV6-2 or TRBV6-3 and TRBJ2-3, with 15 bases fitting TRBD2. The CDR3 runs to 17 residues. V lost 4 bases and J lost 3; bases outside the gene matches: 5. Germline values: CDR1 MNHEY, CDR2 SVGEGT.

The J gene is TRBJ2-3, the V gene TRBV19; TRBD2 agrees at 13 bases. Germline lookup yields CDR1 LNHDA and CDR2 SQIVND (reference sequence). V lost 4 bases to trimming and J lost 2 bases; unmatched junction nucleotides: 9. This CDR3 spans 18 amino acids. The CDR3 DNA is TGTGCCAGTAGTAGGGGGACTAGCGGGGTTGGGCTCACAGATACGCAGTATTTT. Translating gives CASSRGTSGVGLTDTQYF.